The subject of this entry is one TCR beta chain. Its antigen is undetermined. This sample stems from a study of T cell repertoires in cytomegalovirus infection. Turning to the study itself: Public TCR beta signatures marked donors with CMV infection and the matching HLA.

TCRdb passed the reads through MiXCR, listing each CDR3 protein once. The data contain 900,000 to 950,000 distinct CDR3 sequences, roughly 30% of them singletons. Study results and caveats: Identification of carriers of CMV plus the relevant HLA was performed using cumulative public TCR beta family frequency. HLA-C-restricted, CMV-specific TCR beta clonotypes were dominant ex vivo.

This CDR3 is 15 amino acids long. Germline V gives CDR1 SGHDN, CDR2 FVKESK. The V end was cut by 4 bases, the J end by 5 bases, with 17 bases between. The clonotype comes from a human donor in good health (CMV status not recorded). Some clones in this sample may be carry-over from other donors' samples. The sequencing used cultured CD8+ T cells from PBMCs, collected from culture after CMV antigen stimulation. This chain links TRBV14 with TRBJ2-5; D is unresolved. The DNA for the CDR3 is TGTGCCAGCAGCCCGTCACAACATTACGAGGAGACCCAGTACTTC. The encoded protein is CASSPSQHYEETQYF.